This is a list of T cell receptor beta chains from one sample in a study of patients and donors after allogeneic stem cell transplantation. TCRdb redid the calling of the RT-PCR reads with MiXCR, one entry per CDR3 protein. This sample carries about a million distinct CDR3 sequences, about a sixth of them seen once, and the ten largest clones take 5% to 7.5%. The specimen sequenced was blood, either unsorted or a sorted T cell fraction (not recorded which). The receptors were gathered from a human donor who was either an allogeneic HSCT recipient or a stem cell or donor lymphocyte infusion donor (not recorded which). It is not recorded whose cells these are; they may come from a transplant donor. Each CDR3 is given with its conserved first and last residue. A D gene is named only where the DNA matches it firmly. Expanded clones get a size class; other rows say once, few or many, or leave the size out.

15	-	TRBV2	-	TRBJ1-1	CASILVTITNTEAFF	-
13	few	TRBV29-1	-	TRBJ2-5	CSVEGLREETQYF	TGCAGCGTTGAGGGGCTGAGGGAAGAGACCCAGTACTTC
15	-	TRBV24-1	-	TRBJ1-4	CATSDLWESNEKLFF	TGTGCCACCAGTGATTTATGGGAATCTAATGAAAAACTGTTTTTT
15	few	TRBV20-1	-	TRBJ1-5	CSAMGTQGRGQPQHF	TGCAGTGCGATGGGGACACAGGGAAGAGGCCAGCCCCAGCATTTT
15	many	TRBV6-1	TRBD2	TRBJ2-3	CASSLTSGRPDTQYF	TGTGCCAGCAGTCTAACTAGCGGGAGACCAGATACGCAGTATTTT
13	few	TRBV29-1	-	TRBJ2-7	CSGRGQEPYEQYF	TGCAGCGGGAGAGGGCAGGAACCCTACGAGCAGTACTTC
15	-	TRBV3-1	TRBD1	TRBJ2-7	CASSPQGQGLGEQYF	TGTGCCAGCAGCCCGCAGGGACAGGGCTTGGGAGAGCAGTACTTC
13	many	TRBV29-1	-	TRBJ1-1	CSVFRQTSAEAFF	TGCAGCGTTTTCCGGCAAACGTCCGCTGAAGCTTTCTTT
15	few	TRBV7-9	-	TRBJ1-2	CASSRNEGSNYGYTF	TGTGCCAGCAGCCGGAATGAGGGATCCAACTATGGCTACACCTTC
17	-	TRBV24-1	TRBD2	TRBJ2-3	CATSGPTASGYTDTQYF	TGTGCCACCAGTGGCCCCACGGCTAGCGGGTACACAGATACGCAGTATTTT
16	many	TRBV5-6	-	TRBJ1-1	CASSLVDRRANTEAFF	TGTGCCAGCAGCTTGGTTGATCGCCGGGCGAACACTGAAGCTTTCTTT
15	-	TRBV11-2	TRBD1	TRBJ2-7	CASSPLDRGKYEQYF	TGTGCCAGCAGCCCGCTGGACAGGGGAAAATACGAGCAGTACTTC
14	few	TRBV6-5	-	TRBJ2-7	CASSLTRVSYEQYF	TGTGCCAGCAGTTTGACCCGGGTAAGCTACGAGCAGTACTTC
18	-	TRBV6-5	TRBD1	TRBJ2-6	CASSYSRGLGSGANVLTF	TGTGCCAGCAGTTACTCGAGGGGGCTGGGTTCTGGGGCCAACGTCCTGACTTTC
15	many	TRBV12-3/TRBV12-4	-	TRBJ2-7	CASSSSGAVSHEQYF	TGTGCCAGCAGTTCCTCGGGTGCCGTCTCCCACGAGCAGTACTTC
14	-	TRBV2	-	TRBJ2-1	CASIGGYPNYEQFF	TGTGCCAGCATAGGGGGTTACCCCAACTATGAGCAGTTCTTC
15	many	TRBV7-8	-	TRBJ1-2	CASSLVAGRNYGYTF	TGTGCCAGCAGCTTAGTTGCGGGTCGTAACTATGGCTACACCTTC
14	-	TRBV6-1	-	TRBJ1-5	CASIPGTSNQPQHF	TGTGCCAGCATACCGGGAACGAGCAATCAGCCCCAGCATTTT
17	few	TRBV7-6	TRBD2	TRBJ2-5	CASSPMTSGLPKETQYF	TGTGCCAGCAGCCCTATGACTAGCGGGCTCCCGAAAGAGACCCAGTACTTC
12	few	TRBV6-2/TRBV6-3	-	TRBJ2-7	CASSGQVYEQYF	TGTGCCAGCAGTGGCCAGGTCTACGAGCAGTACTTC
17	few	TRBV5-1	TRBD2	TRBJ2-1	CASSLAGGREYWNEQFF	TGCGCCAGCAGCTTGGCCGGAGGGCGGGAGTATTGGAATGAGCAGTTCTTC
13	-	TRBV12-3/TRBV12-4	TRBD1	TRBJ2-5	CASSVTGAETQYF	TGTGCCAGCAGCGTAACAGGGGCAGAGACCCAGTACTTC
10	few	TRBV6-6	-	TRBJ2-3	CAVSTDTQYF	TGTGCCGTGTCCACAGATACGCAGTATTTT
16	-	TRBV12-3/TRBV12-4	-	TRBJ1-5	CASSLSGQLSNQPQHF	TGTGCCAGCAGTTTATCTGGGCAGCTTAGCAATCAGCCCCAGCATTTT
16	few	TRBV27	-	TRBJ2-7	CASSKERTPLSYEQYF	TGTGCCAGCAGTAAAGAACGGACCCCACTTTCCTACGAGCAGTACTTC
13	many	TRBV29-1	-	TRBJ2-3	CSVGDVSSDTQYF	TGCAGCGTTGGGGACGTGAGTTCAGATACGCAGTATTTT
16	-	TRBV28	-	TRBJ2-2	CASSFTAAVGTGELFF	TGTGCCAGCAGTTTTACCGCAGCGGTCGGCACCGGGGAGCTGTTTTTT
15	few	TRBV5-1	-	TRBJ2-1	CASSLAFPGYNEQFF	TGCGCCAGCAGCTTGGCCTTCCCGGGATACAATGAGCAGTTCTTC
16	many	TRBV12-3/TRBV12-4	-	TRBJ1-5	CASSLETGPSNQPQHF	TGTGCCAGCAGTTTAGAGACAGGTCCTAGCAATCAGCCCCAGCATTTT